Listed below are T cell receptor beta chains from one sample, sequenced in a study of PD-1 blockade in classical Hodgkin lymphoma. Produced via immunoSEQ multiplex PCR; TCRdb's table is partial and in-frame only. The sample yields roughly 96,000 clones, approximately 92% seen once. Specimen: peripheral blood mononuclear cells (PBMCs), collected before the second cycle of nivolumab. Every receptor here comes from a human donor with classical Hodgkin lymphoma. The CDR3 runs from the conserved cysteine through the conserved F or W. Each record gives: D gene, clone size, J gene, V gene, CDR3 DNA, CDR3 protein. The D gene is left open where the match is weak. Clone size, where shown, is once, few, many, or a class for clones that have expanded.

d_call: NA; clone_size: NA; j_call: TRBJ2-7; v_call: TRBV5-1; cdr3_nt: TGCGCCAGCAGCTTGGGGGGCAGGGTCTACGAGCAGTACTTC; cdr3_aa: CASSLGGRVYEQYF
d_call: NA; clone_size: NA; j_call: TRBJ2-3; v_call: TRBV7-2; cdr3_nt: TGTGCCAGCAGTCCCCAGGGGGATACGCAGTATTTT; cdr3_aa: CASSPQGDTQYF
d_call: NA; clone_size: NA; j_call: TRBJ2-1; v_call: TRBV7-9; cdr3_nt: TGTGCCAGCAGCTTAGCGCGAAGTCTCAATGAGCAGTTCTTC; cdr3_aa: CASSLARSLNEQFF
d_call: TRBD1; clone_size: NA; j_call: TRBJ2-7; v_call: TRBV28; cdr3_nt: TGTGCCAGCATTCTTACCTTGGGACAGTTCGGAAATTCCTACGAGCAGTACTTC; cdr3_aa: CASILTLGQFGNSYEQYF
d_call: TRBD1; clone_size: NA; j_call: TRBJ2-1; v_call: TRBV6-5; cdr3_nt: TGTGCCAGCAGTTACTCTAGGGGACAGGTAGACAATGAGCAGTTCTTC; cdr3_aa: CASSYSRGQVDNEQFF
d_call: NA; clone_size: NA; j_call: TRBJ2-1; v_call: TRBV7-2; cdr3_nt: TGTGCCAGCAGCTTTTCGTACGCCTCCTACAATGAGCAGTTCTTC; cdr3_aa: CASSFSYASYNEQFF
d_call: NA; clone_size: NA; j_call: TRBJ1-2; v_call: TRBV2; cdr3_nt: TGTGCCAGCAGTGAGGGAGTTTATGGCTACACCTTC; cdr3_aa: CASSEGVYGYTF
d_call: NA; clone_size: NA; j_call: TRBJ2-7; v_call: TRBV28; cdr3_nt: TGTGCCAGCAGTATTCGCCGAACCAACTACGAGCAGTACTTC; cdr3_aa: CASSIRRTNYEQYF
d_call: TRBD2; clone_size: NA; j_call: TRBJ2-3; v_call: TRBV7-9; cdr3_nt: TGTGCCAGCAGCCCCTCCGTTAGCGGGAGTGCAGATACGCAGTATTTT; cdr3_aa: CASSPSVSGSADTQYF
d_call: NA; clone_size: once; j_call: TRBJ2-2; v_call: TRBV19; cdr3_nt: TGTGCCAGTAGTCTCGATTCAGGGGCCGGGGAGCTGTTTTTT; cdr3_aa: CASSLDSGAGELFF
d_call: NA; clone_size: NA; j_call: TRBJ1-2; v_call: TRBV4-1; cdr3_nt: TGCGCCAGCAGCCCCGCCCGGGTGGGGGCTCATGGCTACACCTTC; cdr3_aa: CASSPARVGAHGYTF
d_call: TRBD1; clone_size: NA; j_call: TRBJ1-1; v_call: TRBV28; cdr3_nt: TGTGCCAGCAGTTTAACTCACAGGGGGAACACTGAAGCTTTCTTT; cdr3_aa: CASSLTHRGNTEAFF
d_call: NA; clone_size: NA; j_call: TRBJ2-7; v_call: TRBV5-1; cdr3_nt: TGCGCCAGCAGCTTGGGAAGCGGACCCTCCTACGAGCAGTACTTC; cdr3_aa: CASSLGSGPSYEQYF
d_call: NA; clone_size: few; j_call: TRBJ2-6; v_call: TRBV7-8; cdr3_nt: TGTGCCAGCAGCTTATGGGAAAGTGGGGCCAACGTCCTGACTTTC; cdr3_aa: CASSLWESGANVLTF
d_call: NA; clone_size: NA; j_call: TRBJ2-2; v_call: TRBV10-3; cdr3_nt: TGTGCCACCATGGACGTCACCGGGGAGCTGTTTTTT; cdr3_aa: CATMDVTGELFF
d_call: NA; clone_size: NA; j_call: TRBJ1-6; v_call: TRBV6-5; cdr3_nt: TGTGCCAGCAGTTGGGACCGAAATTCACCCCTCCACTTT; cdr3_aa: CASSWDRNSPLHF
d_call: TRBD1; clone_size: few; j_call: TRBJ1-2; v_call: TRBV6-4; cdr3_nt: TGTGCCAGCAGTGACACCGACAGGGGAATTGGCTACACCTTC; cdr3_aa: CASSDTDRGIGYTF
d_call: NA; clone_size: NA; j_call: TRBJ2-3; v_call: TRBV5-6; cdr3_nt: TGTGCCAGCAGCTTGGTTGCGGGGGCAGGAGATACGCAGTATTTT; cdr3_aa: CASSLVAGAGDTQYF
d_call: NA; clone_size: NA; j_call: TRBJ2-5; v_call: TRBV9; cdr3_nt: TGTGCCAGCAGCGTAGAGGGGGCTAGCGGCCAAGAGACCCAGTACTTC; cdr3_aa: CASSVEGASGQETQYF
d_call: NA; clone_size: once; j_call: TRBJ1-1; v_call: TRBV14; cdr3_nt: TGTGCCAGCAGCCAAGAAATGAACACTGAAGCTTTCTTT; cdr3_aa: CASSQEMNTEAFF
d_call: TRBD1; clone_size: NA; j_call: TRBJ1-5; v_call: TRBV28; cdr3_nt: TGTGCCAGCAGCACCGGGACAGGTAGCAATCAGCCCCAGCATTTT; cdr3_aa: CASSTGTGSNQPQHF
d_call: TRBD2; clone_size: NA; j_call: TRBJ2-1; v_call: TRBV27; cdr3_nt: TGTGCCAGCAGTATGGGGGGGAATGAGCAGTTCTTC; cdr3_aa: CASSMGGNEQFF
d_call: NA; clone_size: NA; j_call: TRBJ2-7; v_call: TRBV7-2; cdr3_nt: TGTGCCAGCAGCTTAGTCGCAGTTACCTACGAGCAGTACTTC; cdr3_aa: CASSLVAVTYEQYF
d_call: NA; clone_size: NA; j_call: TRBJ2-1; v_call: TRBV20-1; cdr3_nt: TGCAGTGCTAGTGTGGAGCAGTTCTTC; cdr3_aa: CSASVEQFF
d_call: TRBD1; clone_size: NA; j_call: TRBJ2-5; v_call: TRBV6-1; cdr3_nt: TGTGCCAGCAGGTTCGACAGGGGAAGGCAAGAGACCCAGTACTTC; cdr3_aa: CASRFDRGRQETQYF
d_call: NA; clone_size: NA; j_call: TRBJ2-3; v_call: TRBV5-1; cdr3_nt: TGCGCCAGCAGCGCGACCGATTTATCGCAGTATTTT; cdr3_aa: CASSATDLSQYF
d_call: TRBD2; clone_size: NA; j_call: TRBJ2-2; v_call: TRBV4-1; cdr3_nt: TGCGCCAGCAGCCAAGAGTCCACTAGCGGGGTGTCGAACACCGGGGAGCTGTTTTTT; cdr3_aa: CASSQESTSGVSNTGELFF
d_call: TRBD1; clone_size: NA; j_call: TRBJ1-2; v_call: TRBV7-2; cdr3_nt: TGTGCCAGCACCCTATTGACAGGGGGTGGCTACACCTTC; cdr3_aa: CASTLLTGGGYTF
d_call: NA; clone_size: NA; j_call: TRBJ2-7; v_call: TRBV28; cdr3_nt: TGTGCCAGCAGACCGGGACCACCCTACGAGCAGTACTTC; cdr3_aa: CASRPGPPYEQYF
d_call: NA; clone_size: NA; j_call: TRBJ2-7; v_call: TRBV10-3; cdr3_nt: TGTGCCATCAGTGCTCGCGACAGCGGATACGAGCAGTACTTC; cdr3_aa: CAISARDSGYEQYF
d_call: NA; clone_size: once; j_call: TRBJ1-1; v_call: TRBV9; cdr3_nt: TGTGCCAGCAGCCCCTCCCAGGGAATGAACACTGAAGCTTTCTTT; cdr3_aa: CASSPSQGMNTEAFF
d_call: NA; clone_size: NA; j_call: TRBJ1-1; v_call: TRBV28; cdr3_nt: TGTGCCAGCAGCTTTGCCCCTTACAGGGAAGCTTTCTTT; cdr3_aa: CASSFAPYREAFF
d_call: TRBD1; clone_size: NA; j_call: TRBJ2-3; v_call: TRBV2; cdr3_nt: TGTGCCACGCGGAGGACAGGGAATTTAGATACGCAGTATTTT; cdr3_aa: CATRRTGNLDTQYF
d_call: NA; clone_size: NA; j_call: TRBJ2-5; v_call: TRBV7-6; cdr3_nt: TGTGCCAGCAGCTCCCATTCTGTAGGACATGAGACCCAGTACTTC; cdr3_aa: CASSSHSVGHETQYF
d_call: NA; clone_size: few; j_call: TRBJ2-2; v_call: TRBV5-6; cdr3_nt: TGTGCCAGCAGCTCCTTCGACTGGAACACCGGGGAGCTGTTTTTT; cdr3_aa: CASSSFDWNTGELFF
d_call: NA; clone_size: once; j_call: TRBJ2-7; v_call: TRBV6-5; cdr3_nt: TGTGCCAGCAGTTACGGGTCGAACTACGAGCAGTACTTC; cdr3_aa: CASSYGSNYEQYF
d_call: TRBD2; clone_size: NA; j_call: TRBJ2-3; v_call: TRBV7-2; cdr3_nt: TGTGCCAGCAGCTCCCCCGGGACTAGCGGGAGTGGCGGGCAGTATTTT; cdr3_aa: CASSSPGTSGSGGQYF
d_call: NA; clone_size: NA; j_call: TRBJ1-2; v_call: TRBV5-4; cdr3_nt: TGTGCCAGCAGTTTGACGGGATATGGCTACACCTTC; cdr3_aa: CASSLTGYGYTF
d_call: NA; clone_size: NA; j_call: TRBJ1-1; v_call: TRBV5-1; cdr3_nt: TGCGCCAGCAGCTTCGTGCAGGGGAACACTGAAGCTTTCTTT; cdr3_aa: CASSFVQGNTEAFF
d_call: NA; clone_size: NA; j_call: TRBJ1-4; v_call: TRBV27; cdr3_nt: TGTGCCAGCAGTTTCTCAATTTGGGAAAAACTGTTTTTT; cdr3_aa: CASSFSIWEKLFF
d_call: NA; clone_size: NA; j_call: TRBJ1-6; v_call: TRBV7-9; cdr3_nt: TGTGCCAGCAGCTCACGGGCGCAGGGGTTACACTCACCCCTCCACTTT; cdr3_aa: CASSSRAQGLHSPLHF
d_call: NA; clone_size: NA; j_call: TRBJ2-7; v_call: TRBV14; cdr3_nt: TGTGCCAGCAGCCCCTACACGGGGAGCGGCTCCTACGAGCAGTACTTC; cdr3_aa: CASSPYTGSGSYEQYF
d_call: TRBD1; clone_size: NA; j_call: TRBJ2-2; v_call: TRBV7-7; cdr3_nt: TGTGCTAGCAGCCCCTCGGAGACCGGGACAGGGGGGAGAGGGGAGCTGTTTTTT; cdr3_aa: CASSPSETGTGGRGELFF
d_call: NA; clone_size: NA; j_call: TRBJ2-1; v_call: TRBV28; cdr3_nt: TGTGCCAGCAGTTTGGCGCTCAATGAGCAGTTCTTC; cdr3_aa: CASSLALNEQFF
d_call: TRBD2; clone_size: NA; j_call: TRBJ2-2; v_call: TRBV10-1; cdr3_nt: TGCGCCAGCAGTGAGTCGACTCCAGCGGGAGTAGGAACCGGGGAGCTGTTTTTT; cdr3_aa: CASSESTPAGVGTGELFF
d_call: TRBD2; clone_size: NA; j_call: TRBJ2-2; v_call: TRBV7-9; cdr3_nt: TGTGCCAGCAGATCTAGCGGGTCGAACACCGGGGAGCTGTTTTTT; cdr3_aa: CASRSSGSNTGELFF
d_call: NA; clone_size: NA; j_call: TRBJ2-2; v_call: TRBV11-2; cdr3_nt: TGTGCCAGCAGCTTAGCTCACGTCACCGGGGAGCTGTTTTTT; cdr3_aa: CASSLAHVTGELFF
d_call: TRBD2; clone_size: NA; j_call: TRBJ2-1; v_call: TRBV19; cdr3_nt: TGTGCCAGTAGTATAGCAGCGGGAGCCTACAATGAGCAGTTCTTC; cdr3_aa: CASSIAAGAYNEQFF
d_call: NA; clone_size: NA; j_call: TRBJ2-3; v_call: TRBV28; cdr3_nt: TGTGCCAGCAGTAAGGGGAGAGGGGGCGGGAGTGAGTTATCCGCAGATACGCAGTATTTT; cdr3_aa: CASSKGRGGGSELSADTQYF
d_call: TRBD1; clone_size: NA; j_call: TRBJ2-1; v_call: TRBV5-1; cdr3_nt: TGCGCCAGCAGTCCCGGGACAGGGTTCTATGAGCAGTTCTTC; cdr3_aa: CASSPGTGFYEQFF
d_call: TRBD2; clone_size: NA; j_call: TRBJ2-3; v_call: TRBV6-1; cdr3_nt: TGTGCCAGCGGGGTAGCGGGGTCAACCACAGATACGCAGTATTTT; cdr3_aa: CASGVAGSTTDTQYF
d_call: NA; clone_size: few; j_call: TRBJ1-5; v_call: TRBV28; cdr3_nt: TGTGCCAGCAGTTTCATCAAAAACACGAATCAGCCCCAGCATTTT; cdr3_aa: CASSFIKNTNQPQHF
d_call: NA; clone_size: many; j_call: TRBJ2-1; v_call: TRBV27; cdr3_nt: TGTGCCAGCAAGGACGTCAGGGAATCAGACAATGAGCAGTTCTTC; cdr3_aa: CASKDVRESDNEQFF
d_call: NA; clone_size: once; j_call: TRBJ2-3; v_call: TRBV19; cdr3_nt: TGTGCCAGTAGAAGCCCGGGACCTTTAGATACGCAGTATTTT; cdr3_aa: CASRSPGPLDTQYF